This T cell receptor beta chain was sequenced during a study of cytomegalovirus exposure and HLA in healthy donors. At the level of the study: The platform used for the 110 or so validation repertoires matched that of the roughly 700 first-cohort repertoires, a later analysis reported.

On this clone: Its antigen is not known.

Deletions cut 5 bases from V and 2 bases from J, with 12 bases between. The CDR3 length is 14 residues. The V gene's germline CDR1 is SGHVS and CDR2 FQNEAQ. Study-level points and caveats: Researchers counted roughly 160 TCR beta chains as cytomegalovirus-associated.

Sequencing used immunoSEQ multiplex PCR; TCRdb keeps in-frame clones, though not all of them. The sample carries 98,000 or so clones, approximately 94% recorded once. V gene TRBV7-8 combines with J gene TRBJ1-2; D gene unclear. The material sequenced was PBMCs. This receptor was identified in a woman aged 18-29 years in good health and CMV-seronegative. The CDR3: CASSAEGRNYGYTF. CDR3 DNA sequence: TGTGCCAGCAGCGCAGAGGGAAGAAACTATGGCTACACCTTC.